One and the same sample provided the 5 T cell receptor beta chains below, sequenced in a study of shared clonotypes between healthy human individuals. Naivety among CD8 cells was defined by CD45RO negativity and positive CCR7 selection, thereby excluding terminally differentiated effector memory CD45RA+ cells. Only in-frame clones appear in the TCRdb table, and some are missing; sequencing was by immunoSEQ multiplex PCR. The repertoire includes hundreds of thousands of clones, 95% to 96% of them detected once, and about 0.12% sits in the top ten. Sequences were obtained from naive CD8+ T cells sorted from blood. These receptor sequences come from a woman in her twenties or thirties in good health.

This clone was recorded once. The V call is TRBV28, the J call TRBJ1-3; TRBD1 is a possible D gene (6 bases). CDR3 length: 16 amino acids. Per germline, CDR1 MDHEN and CDR2 SYDVKM. The V gene lost 5 bases and the J gene lost 4 bases, with 18 bases spanning the gap. The CDR3 DNA is TGTGCCAGCAGTCACCACTTTACAGGGCTGGGAAACACCATATATTTT. Protein: CASSHHFTGLGNTIYF.

The rearrangement links TRBV19 to TRBJ2-5; D possibly uses TRBD1 or TRBD2 (5 bases each). V lost 9 bases, J lost 4 bases, and 21 bases lay in between. The CDR3 totals 15 residues. From germline, CDR1 is LNHDA and CDR2 SQIVND (reference sequence). CDR3 sequence reads: CASIGVGDPGETQYF. DNA for the CDR3: TGTGCCAGCATTGGGGTGGGGGACCCAGGAGAGACCCAGTACTTC.

With respect to this clone: The sample carries other DNA sequences with the same CDR3. V and J are TRBV10-2 and TRBJ2-7; D is unclear. V lost 0 bases and J lost 4, with 4 bases in between. Germline V gene sequence: CDR1 WSHSY, CDR2 SAAADI. This CDR3 contains 12 residues. Written as DNA, the CDR3 is TGCGCCAGCAGTGAGTCGAGGTACGAGCAGTACTTC. Protein: CASSESRYEQYF.

The chain recombines TRBV28 with TRBJ1-3, with D unresolved. The CDR3 is made up of 15 amino acids. Germline V gene data show CDR1 as MDHEN and CDR2 as SYDVKM. The V end lost 1 base, the J end lost 3 bases, and 10 bases lay between the germline ends. The CDR3 nucleotides read TGTGCCAGCAGTTTATCCTGGACTGGTGGAAACACCATATATTTT. Translation gives CASSLSWTGGNTIYF.

The chain recombines TRBV7-9 with TRBJ2-5, with D tentatively TRBD1 or TRBD2 (5 bases each). Trimming took off 4 bases at V and 3 bases at J, with 12 bases between the two ends. Germline V gene data show CDR1 as SEHNR and CDR2 as FQNEAQ (reference sequence). The CDR3 is 14 residues long. The CDR3 loop is CASSSPGRKETQYF. The DNA of the CDR3 is TGTGCCAGCAGCTCGCCGGGACGCAAAGAGACCCAGTACTTC.